This TCR beta chain stems from a study of cytomegalovirus exposure and HLA in healthy donors. Study in general: The roughly 130 validation repertoires used the same platform as the 650 to 850 first-cohort repertoires (as reported by a later analysis). Study-level results: Listed as cytomegalovirus-associated were 164 TCR beta chains.

This CDR3 region has 17 residues. Germline-derived CDR1 and CDR2 are PRHDT and FYEKMQ (reference sequence). With 5 bases clipped from V and 5 bases from J, the junction kept 16 bases outside the gene matches. Separate from the approximately 700-subject first cohort was the approximately 120-subject validation cohort, to which the donors belonged. As for this clone: Antigen: not known.

The protocol was immunoSEQ multiplex PCR, while the TCRdb copy is restricted to in-frame clones and leaves out a portion. The repertoire holds 70,000 to 80,000 clones, with approximately 93% as singletons. The gene calls are TRBV13 and TRBJ2-7, with TRBD1 matching over 9 bases. The TCR comes from a woman aged 18-29 years in good health and CMV-seronegative. Sequenced: PBMCs. The CDR3, as DNA: TGTGCCAGCAGCCTAACCCTGACAGGGGGAAATGTCAACGAGCAGTACTTC. This sequence encodes CASSLTLTGGNVNEQYF. The complete variable domain, with remaining parts taken from reference TRBV13 and TRBJ2-7, reads AAGVIQSPRHLIKEKRETATLKCYPIPRHDTVYWYQQGPGQDPQFLISFYEKMQSDKGSIPDRFSAQQFSDYHSELNMSSLELGDSALYFCASSLTLTGGNVNEQYFGPGTRLTVT.